This is a list of T cell receptor beta chains from one sample in a study of OX40 agonist ivuxolimab in advanced cancers. TCRdb keeps only in-frame clones here, not all; method: immunoSEQ multiplex PCR. The sample yields approximately 46,000 clones, roughly three quarters seen once. The sequencing here drew on CD4+ or CD8+ T cells sorted from blood, taken in a trial of the OX40 agonist ivuxolimab. These receptors were obtained from an adult with an advanced solid tumor such as melanoma, head and neck, liver or kidney cancer. Both conserved end residues are part of each CDR3. A D gene is named only where the DNA matches it firmly. Clone size is not always given. Where it is, it says once, few, many or a class for expanded clones.

TRBV7-9	-	TRBJ1-1	-	TGTGCCAGCAGCCCTATCTCCATCCGGGGGGCGCGGACTGAAGCTTTCTTT	CASSPISIRGARTEAFF
TRBV19	-	TRBJ1-2	-	TGTGCCAGTAGGACGGGGACGGCCTATGGCTACACCTTC	CASRTGTAYGYTF
TRBV19	-	TRBJ2-5	-	TGTGCCAGTAGTATAGGGGGCCTTTCGGAGACCCAGTACTTC	CASSIGGLSETQYF
TRBV6-6	few	TRBJ2-7	TRBD2	TGTGCCAGCAGTTACTCGAGGGACTCGGGGGGCGAGCAGTACTTC	CASSYSRDSGGEQYF
TRBV28	-	TRBJ1-5	-	TGTGCCAGCAGTGGGCAGACTAGCAATCAGCCCCAGCATTTT	CASSGQTSNQPQHF
TRBV4-1	-	TRBJ2-3	-	TGCGCCAGCAGCCTGGGCCAAGACGGTGCCACAGATACGCAGTATTTT	CASSLGQDGATDTQYF
TRBV27	-	TRBJ1-2	-	TGTGCCAGCAGTTTCCGGGAAAGAAACTATGGCTACACCTTC	CASSFRERNYGYTF
TRBV30	-	TRBJ1-1	-	TGTGCCTGGACTAGTAGCGAGGACACTGAAGCTTTCTTT	CAWTSSEDTEAFF
TRBV7-3	-	TRBJ1-4	TRBD1	TGTGCCAGCAGCCGAATACACAGGGGGCGGCGTGAAAAACTGTTTTTT	CASSRIHRGRREKLFF
TRBV18	-	TRBJ1-1	TRBD1	TGTGCCAGCTCAGCCGGACAGGGGAGGAACACTGAAGCTTTCTTT	CASSAGQGRNTEAFF
TRBV7-9	-	TRBJ1-5	-	TGTGCCAGCAGCCTCTCGGGGGATAGCAATCAGCCCCAGCATTTT	CASSLSGDSNQPQHF
TRBV19	-	TRBJ2-3	TRBD2	TGTGCCAGTAGTGCGGGAGGTAACACAGATACGCAGTATTTT	CASSAGGNTDTQYF
TRBV6-1	-	TRBJ2-7	-	TGTGCCAGCGGGGGCTACGAGCAGTACTTC	CASGGYEQYF
TRBV28	-	TRBJ2-5	TRBD2	TGTGCCAGCAGTTTCTCCGGGGGAGGGCTCCCGGACTTC	CASSFSGGGLPDF
TRBV25-1	few	TRBJ1-6	-	TGTGCCAGCAGGTCCAGGGGTAATAATTCACCCCTCCACTTT	CASRSRGNNSPLHF
TRBV6-1	-	TRBJ2-6	-	TGTGCCAGCATTAGCTCTGGGGCCAACGTCCTGACTTTC	CASISSGANVLTF
TRBV6-5	-	TRBJ2-7	-	TGTGCCAGCACCCTAACCCGGGGGCAGATCGACGAGCAGTACTTC	CASTLTRGQIDEQYF
TRBV6-1	few	TRBJ2-5	TRBD2	TGTGCCAGCAGTGATGGAATGTTCGGGGCGGGAGGGCCTCTCAGGGGGACCCAGTACTTC	CASSDGMFGAGGPLRGTQYF
TRBV20-1	-	TRBJ1-3	-	TGCAGTGGGTACTCTGGAAACACCATATATTTT	CSGYSGNTIYF
TRBV28	-	TRBJ1-2	-	TGTGCCACGGGCCGAGCAAACTCTGGCTACACCTTC	CATGRANSGYTF
TRBV6-6	-	TRBJ2-7	-	TGTGCCAGCATGGGAGCAAGACGGGGCTCCTACGAGCAGTACTTC	CASMGARRGSYEQYF
TRBV30	-	TRBJ1-2	-	TGTGCCTGGAGTGTATCTGGTAACTATGGCTACACCTTC	CAWSVSGNYGYTF
TRBV5-4	-	TRBJ2-7	-	TGTGCCAGCAGCCAGCCCAAGACAGGTCGGGGCTACGAGCAGTACTTC	CASSQPKTGRGYEQYF
TRBV10-3	-	TRBJ2-7	-	TGTGCCATCAGTGACGTGGCGGCCTCCTACGAGCAGTACTTC	CAISDVAASYEQYF
TRBV20-1	-	TRBJ2-7	-	TGCAGTGCTAGAGGGGACTTCGGGCAGTACTTC	CSARGDFGQYF
TRBV7-3	many	TRBJ1-2	-	TGTGCCAGCAGCCCAGACAGGCACTATGGCTACACCTTC	CASSPDRHYGYTF
TRBV19	-	TRBJ2-4	TRBD1	TGTGCCAGTAGTGGGCGGACAGGGGGCCCTCACATTCAGTACTTC	CASSGRTGGPHIQYF
TRBV4-1	-	TRBJ1-4	-	TGCGCCAGCAGCCAAGGGGGGTCCGGAGAAAAACTGTTTTTT	CASSQGGSGEKLFF
TRBV28	-	TRBJ2-2	TRBD1	TGTGCCAGCAGTTTCCTGGGACAGGGGGGCGGGGAGCTGTTTTTT	CASSFLGQGGGELFF
TRBV6-1	-	TRBJ2-7	-	TGTGCCAGCAGGGTCTTAGGTGCTCTACGAGAGCAGTACTTC	CASRVLGALREQYF
TRBV27	-	TRBJ2-3	-	TGTGCCAGCAGTTTATGGGGGGGCGGGGGAACAGATACGCAGTATTTT	CASSLWGGGGTDTQYF
TRBV7-5	-	TRBJ2-5	-	TGTGCCAGCAGCTTTCCGAGGTCCTCGGGGGAGACCCAGTACTTC	CASSFPRSSGETQYF
TRBV18	-	TRBJ1-4	-	TGTGCCAGCTCACCGGGTGCAACTAATGAAAAACTGTTTTTT	CASSPGATNEKLFF
TRBV28	-	TRBJ1-3	-	TGTGCCAGCAGTTCCTCGGACACTCGAAACACCATATATTTT	CASSSSDTRNTIYF
TRBV28	-	TRBJ2-7	-	TGTGCCAGCAGTTTAGCAAGGCTCGAGCAGTACTTC	CASSLARLEQYF
TRBV5-1	-	TRBJ2-5	-	TGCGCCAGCAGCTCTCTACCGTACGGGGAGACCCAGTACTTC	CASSSLPYGETQYF
TRBV6-5	-	TRBJ2-1	TRBD2	TGTGCCAGCAGGGCTAGCGGCGACAATGAGCAGTTCTTC	CASRASGDNEQFF
TRBV19	-	TRBJ1-2	-	TGTGCCAGCACGCCCGGGACGGTGAATGGCTACACCTTC	CASTPGTVNGYTF
TRBV29-1	-	TRBJ2-3	-	TGCAGCGGAAGAAAGACGGGAGTCTCATCATCTAATACGCAGTATTTT	CSGRKTGVSSSNTQYF
TRBV28	-	TRBJ1-1	-	TGTGCCAGCCTCAGGTTGAACACTGAAGCTTTCTTT	CASLRLNTEAFF
TRBV27	-	TRBJ1-2	TRBD1	TGTGCCAGCAGCCCCCCCGGATCGCTCCGACAGGGAGGCTACACCTTC	CASSPPGSLRQGGYTF
TRBV11-2	-	TRBJ2-1	TRBD1	TGTGCCAGCAGCCCAAGGGACAGACCGTACCCCCAGGAGCAGTTCTTC	CASSPRDRPYPQEQFF
TRBV19	-	TRBJ2-7	-	TGTGCCAGTAGTATCCTAGCGAGGAACTACGAGCAGTACTTC	CASSILARNYEQYF